This T cell receptor (beta chain) was retrieved from a study of cytomegalovirus exposure and HLA in healthy donors. Findings and caveats of the study: Researchers reported in a later analysis that a missense DCLRE1C variant was tied to TCR beta V- and J-gene trimming. Indistinguishability led to the exclusion of some V segments, TRBV6-2 and TRBV6-3 included.

This clone has more than one count but fewer than ten. Its specificity is unknown. The PCR contained 60 Vbeta and 13 Jbeta primers. Original handling: In a later analysis, 80 million to 100 million unique TCR beta chains included roughly 11 million shared by two or more donors. This table comes from immunoSEQ multiplex PCR, and its TCRdb copy is limited to in-frame clones, with some not included. The V and J calls and the clone size are those of that table, but D and trimming were determined from the DNA. The table lists about 43,000 clones, 55% to 75% of them singletons. The J segment lost 6 bases and the V segment lost 3 bases, leaving 7 bases of the junction unmatched. CDR1 and CDR2 (germline): GTSNPN, SVGIG (reference sequence). There are 14 residues in the CDR3.

This sequence originates from a man aged 55 to 70 in good health and CMV-seropositive. This chain links TRBV30 with TRBJ2-3; TRBD2 agrees at 9 bases. Sequences were obtained from PBMCs. Here the CDR3 reads CAWRLAGERDTQYF. CDR3 DNA: TGTGCCTGGAGGTTAGCGGGAGAGAGGGATACGCAGTATTTT.